A single TCR beta chain is shown here with its context. Its target is not known. This specimen belongs to a study of CXCR3-negative and CXCR3-positive naive CD8 T cells. Study-wide background: A total of 130 million to 150 million TRB reads was generated, with about 1.5 +/- 0.3 million per library. Broader study findings: CXCR3-positive naive cells carried more hydrophobic TRB CDR3s than CXCR3-negative ones. Comparison of naive CXCR3-negative and CXCR3-positive cells revealed similar TRBV-TRBJ usage, while memory cells differed.

This CDR3 has 17 amino acids. UMI-labeled 5' RACE yielded the TRB cDNA libraries. TCRdb reprocessed the 5' RACE reads, with one entry per CDR3 protein and no DNA. This specimen shows around 88,000 distinct CDR3 sequences; the ten leading clones hold about 0.8%. All CD8+ T cell subsets were sorted in triplicate at around 330,000 cells each. The naive CD8+ gate required CD45RO-CCR7+CD27+CD95- phenotype. This receptor was taken from a human donor in good health. Some clones in this sample may be carry-over from other donors' samples. V is TRBV12-3 or TRBV12-4 and J is TRBJ2-1; the TCRdb call, TRBD2, lacks DNA for checking. Sequenced input: naive CXCR3+ CD8+ T cells from blood. Subset in this sample: CD45RO-CCR7+CD27+CD95- naive CD8+ T cells expressing CXCR3 (TNR3+). The CDR3 is CASSFAAGGSPYNEQFF.